Below are 9 T cell receptor beta chains sequenced from a single sample in a study of T-cell memory formation after mild COVID-19. Each CDR3 protein is one row after TCRdb ran MiXCR on the 5' RACE reads. The sample carries a few hundred thousand distinct CDR3 sequences, roughly a tenth recorded once. Sequenced: PBMCs or a T cell subset sorted from them (not recorded which). These receptors came from a man younger than 35 who had mild COVID-19 (a few samples of this study predate the infection). Cell type and time point are not known.

This clonotype was detected only a few times. V and J are TRBV10-3 and TRBJ2-7; 8 positions agree with TRBD2. Germline V CDR1 and CDR2: ENHRY, SYGVKD. V was clipped by 8 bases and J by 6 bases; unmatched bases: 21. CDR3 length: 17 residues. This chain's CDR3 is CAISSPTGLAGGLEQYF. CDR3 sequence (DNA): TGTGCCATCTCCTCCCCCACTGGACTAGCTGGGGGGCTCGAGCAGTACTTC.

The chain recombines TRBV12-3 or TRBV12-4 with TRBJ2-7; maybe TRBD1 (6 bases). This CDR3 spans 14 amino acids. Trimming left V 0 bases short and J 5 bases short, with 11 bases between. As DNA, the CDR3 is TGTGCCAGCAGTTTAGCGAGGGGGTATGACGAGCAGTACTTC. This encodes CASSLARGYDEQYF.

This clonotype was seen ten or more times. This chain joins TRBV7-7 and TRBJ2-2, with TRBD1 as a possible D gene (6 bases). CDR1 is SSHAT, CDR2 FNYEAQ, per germline (reference sequence). This CDR3 contains 16 residues. Trimming took 1 base from V and 2 from J, leaving 11 bases between them. The CDR3 DNA reads TGTGCCAGCAGCTTAGAAGGCAGGGGTAACACCGGGGAGCTGTTTTTT. Translation: CASSLEGRGNTGELFF.

The V and J genes are TRBV12-3 or TRBV12-4 and TRBJ2-6; D call uncertain. V was trimmed by 8 bases and J by 0 bases, leaving 8 bases between them. CDR3 size: 14 residues. The CDR3 DNA follows: TGTGCCAGCGGAATTCTCTCTGGGGCCAACGTCCTGACTTTC. Translation: CASGILSGANVLTF.

This clonotype occurred a few times. The rearrangement uses TRBV5-5 and TRBJ2-2; D is unclear. Germline CDR1 SGHKS, CDR2 YYEKEE (reference sequence). V lost 2 bases and J 5 bases, leaving 7 bases between the germline ends. The CDR3 consists of 13 residues. In DNA form, the CDR3 reads TGTGCCAGCAGCTTTTTCCGAACCGGGGAGCTGTTTTTT. The encoded protein is CASSFFRTGELFF.

This rearrangement joins TRBV29-1 to TRBJ2-2, with no clear D. CDR3 length: 11 residues. The germline CDR1 and CDR2 sequences are SQVTM and ANQGSEA. V was pared by 6 bases and J by 1 base, with 3 bases between. This CDR3 is CSVWNTGELFF. Here the CDR3 DNA reads TGCAGCGTCTGGAACACCGGGGAGCTGTTTTTT.

The chain couples TRBV12-3 or TRBV12-4 to TRBJ2-5, with 8 bases identical to TRBD1. The CDR3 spans 13 residues. With V trimmed by 5 bases and J by 4 bases, 3 bases remained unmatched. CDR3: CASSMDRAETQYF. CDR3 in DNA: TGTGCCAGCAGTATGGACAGGGCAGAGACCCAGTACTTC.

The chain employs TRBV7-2 and TRBJ2-3; 13 nucleotides align to TRBD2. Looked up from germline, CDR1 is SGHTA and CDR2 is FQGNSA. V lost 3 bases and J lost 2; bases outside the gene matches: 2. CDR3 length: 16 residues. The DNA for the CDR3 is TGTGCCAGCAGCTTCGGACTAGCGGGGGACACAGATACGCAGTATTTT. Amino acid sequence: CASSFGLAGDTDTQYF. Full variable domain (rest looked up from reference TRBV7-2 and TRBJ2-3): GAGVSQSPSNKVTEKGKDVELRCDPISGHTALYWYRQSLGQGLEFLIYFQGNSAPDKSGLPSDRFSAERTGGSVSTLTIQRTQQEDSAVYLCASSFGLAGDTDTQYFGPGTRLTVL.

V is TRBV5-1 and J is TRBJ1-1, with no clear D. Germline V gene data show CDR1 as SGHRS and CDR2 as YFSETQ. Trimming stripped 4 bases from V and 4 bases from J, with 14 bases between. The CDR3 consists of 14 residues. The CDR3 spells CASSLLDRITEAFF. CDR3 DNA: TGCGCCAGCAGCCTATTAGACCGGATCACTGAAGCTTTCTTT.